This T cell receptor beta chain was identified in a study of blood T cell repertoires in COVID-19. Study overall: Both acute and convalescent COVID-19 samples were obtained from the United States, Italy and Spain.

Looked up from germline, CDR1 is LNHDA and CDR2 is SQIVND (reference sequence). Germline trimming cut 5 bases from V and 8 bases from J; bases unmatched to any gene: 9. This CDR3 is built from 14 residues. Enrolment of Seattle patients took place during active infection, and they were followed longitudinally. In the study's own analysis: Nucleated cell number was recorded as an estimate derived from reference gene primer amplification. Some clones are missing from TCRdb's copy, which holds only in-frame ones; the method was immunoSEQ multiplex PCR. That table is the source of V, J and clone size, and D and trimming were worked out from the DNA. Among approximately 300,000 clones listed, 75% to 95% were seen once.

This clonotype originated in a woman aged 25 to 39 with COVID-19, enrolled during active disease. The material sequenced was peripheral blood. The chain employs TRBV19 and TRBJ1-2; 9 bases align to TRBD1. The CDR3 reads CASSPRDREGGYTF. The CDR3 nucleotides read TGTGCCAGTAGTCCCCGGGACAGGGAAGGGGGCTACACCTTC. Complete variable domain (other parts from reference TRBV19 and TRBJ1-2): DGGITQSPKYLFRKEGQNVTLSCEQNLNHDAMYWYRQDPGQGLRLIYYSQIVNDFQKGDIAEGYSVSREKKESFPLTVTSAQKNPTAFYLCASSPRDREGGYTFGSGTRLTVV.